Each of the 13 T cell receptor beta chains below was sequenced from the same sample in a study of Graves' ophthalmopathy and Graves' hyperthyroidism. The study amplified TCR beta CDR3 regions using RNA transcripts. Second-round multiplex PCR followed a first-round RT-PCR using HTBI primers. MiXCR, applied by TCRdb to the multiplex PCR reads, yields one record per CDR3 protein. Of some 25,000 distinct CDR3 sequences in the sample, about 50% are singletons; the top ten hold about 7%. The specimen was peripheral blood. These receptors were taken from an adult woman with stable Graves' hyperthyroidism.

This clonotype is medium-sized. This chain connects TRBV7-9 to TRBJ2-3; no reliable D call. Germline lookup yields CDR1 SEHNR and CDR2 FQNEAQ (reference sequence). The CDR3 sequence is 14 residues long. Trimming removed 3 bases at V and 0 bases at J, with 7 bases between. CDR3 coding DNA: TGTGCCAGCAGCTTCTATTCTAGCACAGATACGCAGTATTTT. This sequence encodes CASSFYSSTDTQYF.

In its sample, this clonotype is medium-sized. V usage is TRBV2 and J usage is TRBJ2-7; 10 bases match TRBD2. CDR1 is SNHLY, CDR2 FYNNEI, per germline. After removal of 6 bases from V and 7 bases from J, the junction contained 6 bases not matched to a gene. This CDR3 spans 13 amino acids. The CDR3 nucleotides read TGTGCCAGCAGCCTCATAGCGGGAGGTGAGCAGTACGTC. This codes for CASSLIAGGEQYV.

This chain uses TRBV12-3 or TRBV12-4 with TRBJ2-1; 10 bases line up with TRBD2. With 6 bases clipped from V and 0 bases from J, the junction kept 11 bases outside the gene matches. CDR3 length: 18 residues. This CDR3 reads CASSVRLAGDSSYNEQFF. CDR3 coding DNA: TGTGCCAGCAGCGTCAGACTAGCGGGCGACAGCTCCTACAATGAGCAGTTCTTC.

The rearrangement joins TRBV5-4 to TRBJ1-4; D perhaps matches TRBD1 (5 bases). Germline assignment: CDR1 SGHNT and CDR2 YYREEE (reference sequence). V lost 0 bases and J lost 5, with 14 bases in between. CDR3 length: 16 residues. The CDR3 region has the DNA TGTGCCAGCAGCTTGGGGTTCAGGGCAGGGAATGAAAAACTGTTTTTT. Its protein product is CASSLGFRAGNEKLFF.

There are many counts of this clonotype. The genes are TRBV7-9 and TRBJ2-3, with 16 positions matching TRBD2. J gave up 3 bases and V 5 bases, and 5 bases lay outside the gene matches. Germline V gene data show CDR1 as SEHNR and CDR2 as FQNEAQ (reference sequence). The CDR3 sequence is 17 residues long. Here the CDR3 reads CASSPGLAGGRTDTQYF. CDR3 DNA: TGTGCCAGCAGCCCGGGACTAGCGGGAGGGAGGACAGATACGCAGTATTTT.

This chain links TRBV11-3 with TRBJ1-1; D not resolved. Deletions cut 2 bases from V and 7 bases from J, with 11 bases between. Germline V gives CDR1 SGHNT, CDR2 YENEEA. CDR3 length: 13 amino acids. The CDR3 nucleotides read TGTGCCAGCAGCTTATCAGAAGGCCTTGAAGCTTTCTTT. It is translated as CASSLSEGLEAFF.

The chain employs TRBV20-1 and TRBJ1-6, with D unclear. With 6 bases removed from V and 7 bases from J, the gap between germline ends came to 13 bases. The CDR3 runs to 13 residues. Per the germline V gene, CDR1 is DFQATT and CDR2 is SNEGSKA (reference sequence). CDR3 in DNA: TGCAGTGCCAGTTCGAGTACGAATTCACCCCTCCACTTT. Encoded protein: CSASSSTNSPLHF.

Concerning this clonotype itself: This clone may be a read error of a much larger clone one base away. CDR3 residues: CASSFTGQGVRKEKLFF. CDR3 in DNA: TGTGCCAGCAGTTTCACGGGACAGGGGGTCCGGAAGGAAAAACTGTTTTTT. This chain connects TRBV27 to TRBJ1-4, with TRBD1 matching over 11 bases. With 3 bases clipped from V and 8 bases from J, the junction kept 11 bases outside the gene matches. Germline CDR1 and CDR2: MNHEY and SMNVEV (reference sequence). The CDR3 contains 17 residues.

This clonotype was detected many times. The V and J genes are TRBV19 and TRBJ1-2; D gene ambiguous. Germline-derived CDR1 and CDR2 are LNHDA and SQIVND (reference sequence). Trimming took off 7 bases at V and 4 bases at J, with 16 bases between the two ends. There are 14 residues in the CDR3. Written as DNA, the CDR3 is TGTGCCAGTATCGACGACTCTATTGGCTATGGCTACACCTTC. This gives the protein CASIDDSIGYGYTF. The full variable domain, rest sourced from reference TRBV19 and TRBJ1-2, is DGGITQSPKYLFRKEGQNVTLSCEQNLNHDAMYWYRQDPGQGLRLIYYSQIVNDFQKGDIAEGYSVSREKKESFPLTVTSAQKNPTAFYLCASIDDSIGYGYTFGSGTRLTVV.

The CDR3 sequence is CASSPGQVYYEQYF. The DNA for the CDR3 is TGTGCCAGCAGCCCAGGACAGGTGTACTACGAGCAGTACTTC. The rearrangement links TRBV7-9 to TRBJ2-7; 7 positions agree with TRBD1. V shed 5 bases, J shed 3 bases, and the junction held 7 bases outside the gene matches. The CDR3 sequence is 14 residues long. Germline V gene data show CDR1 as SEHNR and CDR2 as FQNEAQ (reference sequence).

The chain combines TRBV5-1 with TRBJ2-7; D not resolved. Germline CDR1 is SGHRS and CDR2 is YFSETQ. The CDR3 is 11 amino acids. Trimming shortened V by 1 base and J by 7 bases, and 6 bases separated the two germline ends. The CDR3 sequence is CASSLTAEQYF. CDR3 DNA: TGCGCCAGCAGCTTGACGGCAGAGCAGTACTTC. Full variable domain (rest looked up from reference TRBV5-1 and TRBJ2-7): KAGVTQTPRYLIKTRGQQVTLSCSPISGHRSVSWYQQTPGQGLQFLFEYFSETQRNKGNFPGRFSGRQFSNSRSEMNVSTLELGDSALYLCASSLTAEQYFGPGTRLTVT.

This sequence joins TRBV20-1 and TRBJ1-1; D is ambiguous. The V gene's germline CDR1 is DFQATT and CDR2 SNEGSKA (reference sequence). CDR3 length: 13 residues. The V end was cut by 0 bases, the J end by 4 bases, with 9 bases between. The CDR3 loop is CSARDLKGTEAFF. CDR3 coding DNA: TGCAGTGCTAGAGATTTAAAGGGCACTGAAGCTTTCTTT.

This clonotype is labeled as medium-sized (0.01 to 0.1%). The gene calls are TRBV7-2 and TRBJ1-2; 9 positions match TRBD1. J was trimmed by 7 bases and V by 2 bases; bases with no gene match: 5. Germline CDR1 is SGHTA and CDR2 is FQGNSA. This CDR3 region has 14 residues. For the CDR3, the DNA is TGTGCCAGCAGCTTAAGGACAGGGGATAGTGGCTACACCTTC. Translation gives CASSLRTGDSGYTF.